This T cell receptor beta chain is from a study of blood T cell repertoires in COVID-19. Study summary: From T cells, B-cell-depleted T cells, or PBMCs came the material, which was cDNA or gDNA.

CDR3 length equals 11 residues. The V end lost 2 bases, the J end lost 4 bases, and 3 bases lay between the germline ends. Germline CDR1 reads MNHEY; CDR2 reads SVGAGI. The table lists this clone with a few counts. Methods used by the authors: The assay estimated nucleated cells by amplifying reference gene primers. TCRdb's copy holds only in-frame clones and misses some; the assay was immunoSEQ multiplex PCR. That table supplies the V and J calls and clone size; D and trimming were determined from the DNA. The profile shows 200,000 or so clones, around four fifths of them singletons. J is TRBJ2-7 and V is TRBV6-5; D gene unclear. The material sequenced was peripheral blood. This clonotype originated in a woman aged 25 to 39 with acute or convalescent COVID-19. Here the CDR3 DNA reads TGTGCCAGCAGTTACGAGTACGAGCAGTACTTC. This gives the protein CASSYEYEQYF.